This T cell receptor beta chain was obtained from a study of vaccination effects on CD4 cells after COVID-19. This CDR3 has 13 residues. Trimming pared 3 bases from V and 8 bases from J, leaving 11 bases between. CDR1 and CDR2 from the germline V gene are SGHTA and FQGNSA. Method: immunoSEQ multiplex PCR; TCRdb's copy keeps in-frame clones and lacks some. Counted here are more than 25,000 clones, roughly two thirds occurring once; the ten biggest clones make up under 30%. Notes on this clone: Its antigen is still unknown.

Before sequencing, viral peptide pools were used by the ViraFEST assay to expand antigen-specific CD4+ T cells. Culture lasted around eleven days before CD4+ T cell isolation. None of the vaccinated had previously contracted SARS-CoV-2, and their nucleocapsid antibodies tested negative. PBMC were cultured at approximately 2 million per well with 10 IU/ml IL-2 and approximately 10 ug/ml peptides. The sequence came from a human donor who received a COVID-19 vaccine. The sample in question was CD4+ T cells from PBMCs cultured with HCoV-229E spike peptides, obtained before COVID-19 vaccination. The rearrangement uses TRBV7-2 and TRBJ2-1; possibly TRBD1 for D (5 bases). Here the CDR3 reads CASSLRQGDEQFF. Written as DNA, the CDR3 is TGTGCCAGCAGCTTGAGGCAGGGCGATGAGCAGTTCTTC.